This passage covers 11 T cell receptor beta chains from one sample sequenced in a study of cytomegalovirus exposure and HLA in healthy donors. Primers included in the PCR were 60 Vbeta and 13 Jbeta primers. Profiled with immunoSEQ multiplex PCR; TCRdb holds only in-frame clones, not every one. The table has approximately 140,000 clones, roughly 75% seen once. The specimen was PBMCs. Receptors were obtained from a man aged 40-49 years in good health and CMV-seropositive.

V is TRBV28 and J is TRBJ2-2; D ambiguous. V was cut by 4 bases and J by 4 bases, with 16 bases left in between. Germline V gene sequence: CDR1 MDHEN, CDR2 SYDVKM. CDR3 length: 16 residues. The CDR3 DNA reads TGTGCCAGCAGTTCCGGGTTTCAGTGGAGCACCGGGGAGCTGTTTTTT. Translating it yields CASSSGFQWSTGELFF.

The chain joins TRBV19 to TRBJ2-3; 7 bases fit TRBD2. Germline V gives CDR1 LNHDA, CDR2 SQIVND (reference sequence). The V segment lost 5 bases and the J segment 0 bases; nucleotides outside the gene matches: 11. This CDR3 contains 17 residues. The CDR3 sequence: CASSSEEAGTSTDTQYF. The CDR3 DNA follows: TGTGCCAGTAGTTCCGAAGAAGCGGGGACTAGCACAGATACGCAGTATTTT.

Here the CDR3 reads CASSPGTGGWGQPQHF. CDR3 in DNA: TGCGCCAGCAGCCCCGGGACAGGGGGCTGGGGTCAGCCCCAGCATTTT. The J gene is TRBJ1-5, the V gene TRBV5-1; 12 nucleotides align to TRBD1. Germline V lookup: CDR1 SGHRS, CDR2 YFSETQ. The CDR3 contains 16 residues. V shed 4 bases and J 6 bases; nucleotides not matched to a gene: 8.

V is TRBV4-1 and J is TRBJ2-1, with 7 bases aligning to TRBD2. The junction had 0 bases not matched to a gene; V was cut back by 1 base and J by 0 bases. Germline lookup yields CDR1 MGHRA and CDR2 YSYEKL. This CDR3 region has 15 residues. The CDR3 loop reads CASSQAGGSYNEQFF. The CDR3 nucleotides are TGCGCCAGCAGCCAAGCGGGGGGCTCCTACAATGAGCAGTTCTTC.

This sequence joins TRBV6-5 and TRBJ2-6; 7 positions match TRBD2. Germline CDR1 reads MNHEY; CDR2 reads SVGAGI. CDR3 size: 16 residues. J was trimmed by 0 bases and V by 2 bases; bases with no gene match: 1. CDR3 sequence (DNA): TGTGCCAGCAGTTACGGGGGGGGCTCTGGGGCCAACGTCCTGACTTTC. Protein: CASSYGGGSGANVLTF.

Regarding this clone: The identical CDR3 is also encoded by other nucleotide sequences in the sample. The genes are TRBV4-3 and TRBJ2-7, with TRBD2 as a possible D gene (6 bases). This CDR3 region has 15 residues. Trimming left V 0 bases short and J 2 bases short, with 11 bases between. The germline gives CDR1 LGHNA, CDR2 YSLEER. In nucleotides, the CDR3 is TGCGCCAGCAGCCAAGATGGGGGGAGTCCCTACGAGCAGTACTTC. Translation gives CASSQDGGSPYEQYF.

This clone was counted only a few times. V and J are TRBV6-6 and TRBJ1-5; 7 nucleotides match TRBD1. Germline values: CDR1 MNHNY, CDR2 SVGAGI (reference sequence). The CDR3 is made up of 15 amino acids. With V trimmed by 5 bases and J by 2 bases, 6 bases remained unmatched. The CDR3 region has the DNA TGTGCCAGCAGTCGACAGGGAGGTCGCAATCAGCCCCAGCATTTT. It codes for CASSRQGGRNQPQHF.

Written as DNA, the CDR3 is TGTGCCAGCAGCACCCTAACAGGAAGTAGTGAGCAGTTCTTC. Amino acids: CASSTLTGSSEQFF. V is TRBV7-6 and J is TRBJ2-1; the D gene is possibly TRBD1 (5 bases). The CDR3 length is 14 residues. V gave up 5 bases and J gave up 9 bases, with 17 bases separating them. Germline CDR1 and CDR2: SGHVS and FNYEAQ.

For the CDR3, the DNA is TGTGCCAGTAGCCCTTCGAGGGCCGGGAATGAGCAGTTCTTC. Protein: CASSPSRAGNEQFF. This chain links TRBV19 with TRBJ2-1, with a weak D call TRBD2 (5 bases). The CDR3 spans 14 residues. Trimming took off 6 bases at V and 7 bases at J, with 16 bases between the two ends. Germline V gives CDR1 LNHDA, CDR2 SQIVND (reference sequence).

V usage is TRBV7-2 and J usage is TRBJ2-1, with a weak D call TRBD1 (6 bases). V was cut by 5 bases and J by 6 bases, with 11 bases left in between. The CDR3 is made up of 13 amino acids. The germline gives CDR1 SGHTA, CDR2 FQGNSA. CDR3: CASSPWTVNEQFF. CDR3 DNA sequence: TGTGCCAGCAGCCCCTGGACAGTCAATGAGCAGTTCTTC.

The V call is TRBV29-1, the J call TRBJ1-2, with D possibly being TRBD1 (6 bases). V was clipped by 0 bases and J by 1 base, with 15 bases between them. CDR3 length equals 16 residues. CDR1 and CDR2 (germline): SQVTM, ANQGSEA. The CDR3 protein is CSVEDLQGQHNYGYTF. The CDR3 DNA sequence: TGCAGCGTTGAAGATCTTCAGGGGCAACATAACTATGGCTACACCTTC.